This TCR beta chain was captured by sequencing in a study of blood T cell repertoires in COVID-19. Germline V lookup: CDR1 SGHRS, CDR2 YFSETQ. This CDR3 is built from 13 residues. The V end lost 7 bases, the J end lost 5 bases, and 15 bases lay between the germline ends. Study processing details: Estimates of nucleated cell counts were drawn from the amplification of reference gene primers. Repertoires were generated with immunoSEQ multiplex PCR, while TCRdb's copy carries only in-frame clones and drops some. V and J calls and clone size are copied from that table; D and trimming were computed from the DNA. The sample holds some 330,000 clones; 85% to 90% are singletons and the top ten take around 1.9%.

The TCR comes from a woman aged 25-40 years with COVID-19, enrolled during active disease. The chain is built from TRBV5-1 and TRBJ1-1; unclear D gene. Source material: peripheral blood. This chain's CDR3 is CASSQAGSTEAFF. For the CDR3, the DNA is TGCGCCAGCTCTCAGGCCGGAAGTACTGAAGCTTTCTTT.